This T cell receptor (beta chain) was observed in a study of shared clonotypes between healthy human individuals. Comments on this clone: Its target is not known.

Healthy HIV-negative adults with no recent acute infections or vaccinations were recruited as donors. Study observations and caveats: Among several donors, approximately 4.6% of naive CD4 clonotypes were found in common.

Profiled with immunoSEQ multiplex PCR; TCRdb holds only in-frame clones, not every one. The sample lists millions of clones, 85% to 95% occurring once. The sequenced material came from naive CD4+ T cells sorted from blood. Subset described: CD45RA+ positively selected. The sequence came from a man younger than 35 in good health.

The CDR3 nucleotides read TGTGCCATCAGTGGCATGGGGAGCTCCTACGAGCAGTACTTC. Its protein product is CAISGMGSSYEQYF. This chain connects TRBV10-3 to TRBJ2-7, with a tentative D call TRBD2 (5 bases). CDR3 size: 14 residues. Germline V gene sequence: CDR1 ENHRY, CDR2 SYGVKD. V shed 4 bases and J shed 0 bases, with 10 bases lying between them.